This TCR beta chain was recovered during a study of blood T cell repertoires in COVID-19. Turning to the study itself: PBMCs, B-cell-depleted T cells, or T cells provided the cDNA or gDNA that made up the material.

Generated by immunoSEQ multiplex PCR, the TCRdb table keeps only in-frame clones and is missing some. The sample has approximately 300,000 clones, approximately 92% seen once. Participants were placed into cohorts based on the clinical history they reported. Cohort 3 donors were reported recovered after two negative PCRs, clearance, or symptom resolution. The CDR3 loop spans 16 amino acids. J was trimmed by 2 bases and V by 2 bases; bases with no gene match: 9. The germline V gene encodes CDR1 LNHNV and CDR2 YYDKDF (reference sequence). The sequencing sample was made of PBMCs or T cells enriched from blood (not recorded which). The chain recombines TRBV15 with TRBJ2-7; TRBD2 aligns across 7 bases. This sequence was found in a woman aged 25 to 45 who had recovered from COVID-19. CDR3 nucleotides: TGTGCCACCAGCAGACTCCCCGGGACTAAAGCCTACGAGCAGTACTTC. Translated, it gives CATSRLPGTKAYEQYF.